The 27 T cell receptor beta chains below all came from one sample that was sequenced in a study of shared clonotypes between healthy human individuals (dated by TCRdb to the early 2020s). The library was generated by the immunoSEQ multiplex PCR assay. In its TCRdb copy, this immuneACCESS table keeps in-frame sequences only and misses some clones. Where compared with another copy, unresolved V genes explain less than half of these, and the others have no known cause. The sample data list approximately 500,000 clones, and approximately 79% of these were observed just once. 10% to 15% of the sample is held by the ten biggest clonotypes. Material: PBMCs. Receptor source: a woman aged 40 to 50 in good health. Some clones in this sample may be carry-over from other donors' samples.

V is TRBV30 and J is TRBJ2-7; maybe TRBD1 (6 bases). CDR1 and CDR2 (germline): GTSNPN, SVGIG (reference sequence). V was trimmed by 0 bases and J by 5 bases, leaving 17 bases between them. This CDR3 spans 15 amino acids. CDR3 coding DNA: TGTGCCTGGAGTGTACGTCTGGGGGCGAACCACGAGCAGTACTTC. This codes for CAWSVRLGANHEQYF.

This clone was observed once. CDR3 nucleotide sequence: TGTGCCAGCTCATACGGGACTAGGGGAGATACGCAGTATTTT. Translated, it gives CASSYGTRGDTQYF. The chain uses TRBV18 and TRBJ2-3; TRBD2 matches at 8 bases. Germline trimming cut 5 bases from V and 5 bases from J; bases unmatched to any gene: 6. The CDR3 consists of 14 residues. Germline-derived CDR1 and CDR2 are KGHSH and LQKENI.

The chain couples TRBV18 to TRBJ2-2; possibly TRBD2 for D (6 bases). Trimming removed 0 bases at V and 4 bases at J, with 12 bases between. Germline CDR1 KGHSH, CDR2 LQKENI. The CDR3 has 16 residues. In DNA form, the CDR3 reads TGTGCCAGCTCACCACCGGATAGCGGTGGCACCGGGGAGCTGTTTTTT. Translation gives CASSPPDSGGTGELFF.

The chain has TRBV6-1 and TRBJ1-1; D remains ambiguous. CDR3 length: 12 amino acids. V was cut by 2 bases and J by 7 bases, with 8 bases left in between. CDR1 and CDR2 from the germline V gene are MNHNS and SASEGT. In nucleotides, the CDR3 is TGTGCCAGCAGTGAAAACTTGGTTGAAGCTTTCTTT. Translating gives CASSENLVEAFF.

This clone occurred a few times. V is TRBV7-3 and J is TRBJ1-1, with 7 positions matching TRBD1. Germline trimming cut 5 bases from V and 1 base from J; bases unmatched to any gene: 7. The length of the CDR3 is 15 residues. Looked up from germline, CDR1 is SGHTA and CDR2 is FQGTGA. The CDR3 reads CASSQTGQRNTEAFF. The CDR3 DNA follows: TGTGCCAGCAGCCAAACGGGACAGCGGAACACTGAAGCTTTCTTT.

Concerning this clone itself: The junction departs from germline at one end; a sequencing error may be responsible. This chain joins TRBV5-1 and TRBJ2-7, with 9 bases that match TRBD2. The CDR3 contains 15 residues. Germline CDR1 SGHRS, CDR2 YFSETQ. The CDR3 DNA sequence: TGCACCAGCAGCTTGGTGACTAGCGGCGCCTACGAGCAGTACTTC. Its translation is CTSSLVTSGAYEQYF.

This chain connects TRBV19 to TRBJ2-1; tentative D call: TRBD1 (6 bases). The CDR3 runs to 15 residues. Germline assignment: CDR1 LNHDA and CDR2 SQIVND (reference sequence). Deletions cut 8 bases from V and 1 base from J, with 15 bases between. The CDR3 DNA reads TGTGCCAGTCATCAGGGGTCAGGGTCCTACAATGAGCAGTTCTTC. Its protein product is CASHQGSGSYNEQFF. Combining the CDR3 with reference TRBV19 and TRBJ2-1 gives the whole variable domain DGGITQSPKYLFRKEGQNVTLSCEQNLNHDAMYWYRQDPGQGLRLIYYSQIVNDFQKGDIAEGYSVSREKKESFPLTVTSAQKNPTAFYLCASHQGSGSYNEQFFGPGTRLTVL.

The chain uses TRBV4-1 and TRBJ2-7; D is uncertain. Germline V gene sequence: CDR1 MGHRA, CDR2 YSYEKL. The CDR3 covers 14 residues. V shed 7 bases and J shed 1 base, with 14 bases lying between them. This chain's CDR3 is CASTTVEGSYEQYF. The CDR3 nucleotides read TGCGCCAGCACCACTGTGGAAGGGTCCTACGAGCAGTACTTC.

J is TRBJ2-5 and V is TRBV7-6; 11 nucleotides match TRBD2. Trimming at V came to 5 bases and at J to 0 bases, leaving 17 bases not matched to a gene. The CDR3 has 20 residues. Germline CDR1 reads SGHVS; CDR2 reads FNYEAQ. The CDR3 sequence is CASSPTGVAGGPSNQETQYF. In DNA form, the CDR3 reads TGTGCCAGCAGCCCAACGGGGGTAGCGGGAGGGCCTAGCAACCAAGAGACCCAGTACTTC.

The rearrangement uses TRBV7-2 and TRBJ2-2; D is possibly TRBD2 (6 bases). The CDR3 contains 14 residues. V lost 5 bases and J 3 bases, leaving 10 bases between the germline ends. The germline gives CDR1 SGHTA, CDR2 FQGNSA. DNA of the CDR3: TGTGCCAGCAGCGGGACTTACGACACCGGGGAGCTGTTTTTT. Its protein is CASSGTYDTGELFF.

This chain links TRBV11-3 with TRBJ2-1, with 8 bases identical to TRBD1. In germline, CDR1 is SGHNT, CDR2 YENEEA. The CDR3 has 15 amino acids. V trimming: 4 bases; J trimming: 0 bases; junction bases outside the gene matches: 2. DNA for the CDR3: TGTGCCAGCAGCTCGGGACAGGTCTCCTACAATGAGCAGTTCTTC. Residues: CASSSGQVSYNEQFF.

For the CDR3, the DNA is TGTGCCAGCAGTGATGGGACTAGCGGGACCTACGAGCAGTACTTC. Residues: CASSDGTSGTYEQYF. The V and J genes are TRBV25-1 and TRBJ2-5; 13 bases fit TRBD2. The J call could be wrong; TRBJ2-7 is a better fit for the DNA end. CDR1 and CDR2 (germline): MGHDK, SYGVNS. The CDR3 consists of 15 residues.

The chain joins TRBV6-1 to TRBJ1-1, with a tentative D call TRBD1 (6 bases). Per germline, CDR1 MNHNS and CDR2 SASEGT. Trimming shortened V by 4 bases and J by 0 bases, and 15 bases separated the two germline ends. The CDR3 is made up of 16 amino acids. Here the CDR3 DNA reads TGTGCCAGCAGTGCGATTAGGGGGGCCCTGAACACTGAAGCTTTCTTT. Protein sequence: CASSAIRGALNTEAFF.

This chain's CDR3 is CSVEFLSTDTQYF. The CDR3 nucleotides read TGCAGCGTTGAATTCCTGAGCACAGATACGCAGTATTTT. V usage is TRBV29-1 and J usage is TRBJ2-3; D is ambiguous. The CDR3 spans 13 residues. V dropped 2 bases and J dropped 0 bases, with 6 bases sitting between them. CDR1 is SQVTM, CDR2 ANQGSEA, per germline.

The gene calls are TRBV6-1 and TRBJ2-2, with TRBD2 as a possible D gene (5 bases). The CDR3 is 14 residues long. Germline values: CDR1 MNHNS, CDR2 SASEGT. V shed 1 base and J shed 5 bases, with 8 bases lying between them. CDR3 loop: CASSEERYTGELFF. CDR3 sequence (DNA): TGTGCCAGCAGTGAAGAGCGGTATACCGGGGAGCTGTTTTTT.

The chain couples TRBV6-6 to TRBJ1-2, with D possibly being TRBD1 (6 bases). The CDR3 spans 14 residues. Trimming removed 5 bases at V and 4 bases at J, with 14 bases between. Germline V gives CDR1 MNHNY, CDR2 SVGAGI (reference sequence). CDR3 residues: CASSTPGQFYGYTF. The CDR3 DNA reads as TGTGCCAGCAGTACCCCCGGACAGTTCTATGGCTACACCTTC.

V is TRBV19 and J is TRBJ1-1, with D maybe TRBD1 (5 bases). There are 14 residues in the CDR3. Germline V gene sequence: CDR1 LNHDA, CDR2 SQIVND (reference sequence). V was cut by 1 base and J by 10 bases, with 16 bases left in between. The CDR3 nucleotides are TGTGCCAGTAGTATAGTCCCGAATGGGGGATTAGCTTTCTTT. As protein: CASSIVPNGGLAFF.

The chain has TRBV7-2 and TRBJ1-4, with D unresolved. The CDR3 is 14 amino acids. The germline V and J ends were trimmed by 7 bases and 7 bases, with 16 bases remaining between them. The germline gives CDR1 SGHTA, CDR2 FQGNSA. The CDR3 DNA reads TGTGCCAGCACCGACAACACGGCGGGTGAAAAACTGTTTTTT. Its translation: CASTDNTAGEKLFF.

This chain links TRBV14 with TRBJ2-1, with D perhaps TRBD1 or TRBD2 (5 bases each). Germline loops: CDR1 SGHDN, CDR2 FVKESK. With 1 base removed from V and 2 bases from J, the gap between germline ends came to 12 bases. The CDR3 is 16 amino acids. The CDR3 sequence: CASSQGQGRPYNEQFF. The CDR3 nucleotides are TGTGCCAGCAGCCAAGGGCAGGGACGCCCCTACAATGAGCAGTTCTTC.

The chain uses TRBV15 and TRBJ2-5, with 9 bases fitting TRBD2. The CDR3 totals 15 residues. V lost 0 bases and J lost 5; bases outside the gene matches: 4. Germline CDR1 reads LNHNV; CDR2 reads YYDKDF (reference sequence). CDR3 DNA sequence: TGTGCCACCAGCAGAGATGCGGGAGGGGAGGAGACCCAGTACTTC. Protein product: CATSRDAGGEETQYF.

The V gene is TRBV19, the J gene TRBJ2-1, with TRBD2 matching over 13 bases. CDR1 LNHDA and CDR2 SQIVND come from the germline V gene (reference sequence). With V trimmed by 4 bases and J by 11 bases, 17 bases remained unmatched. The CDR3 consists of 18 residues. The CDR3 loop is CASSRRTSGSQIGVKQFF. The CDR3 DNA follows: TGTGCCAGTAGTAGGAGGACTAGCGGGAGTCAGATAGGTGTGAAGCAGTTCTTC.

This clone was found once. The chain links TRBV27 to TRBJ2-2; 9 nucleotides align to TRBD2. Trimming removed 2 bases from V and 6 bases from J; junction bases left unmatched: 10. CDR3 length: 17 amino acids. Per the germline V gene, CDR1 is MNHEY and CDR2 is SMNVEV (reference sequence). CDR3 in amino acids: CASSLQASSGRPGELFF. As DNA, the CDR3 is TGTGCCAGCAGTTTACAGGCATCGAGCGGGAGGCCCGGGGAGCTGTTTTTT.

CDR3: CASSQGAVKRETQYF. CDR3 nucleotides: TGCGCCAGCAGCCAAGGAGCGGTAAAGAGGGAGACCCAGTACTTC. The chain couples TRBV4-3 to TRBJ2-5; the D gene is possibly TRBD2 (5 bases). Germline CDR1 LGHNA, CDR2 YSLEER. The CDR3 runs 15 residues. V dropped 1 base and J dropped 5 bases, with 14 bases sitting between them.

The chain uses TRBV6-1 and TRBJ1-1, with TRBD1 matching 12 bases. The CDR3 spans 13 residues. The germline CDR1 and CDR2 sequences are MNHNS and SASEGT. V shed 8 bases, J shed 3 bases, and the junction held 1 base outside the gene matches. The CDR3: CASGTGGDTEAFF. The CDR3 DNA sequence: TGTGCCAGCGGGACAGGGGGCGACACTGAAGCTTTCTTT.

This chain connects TRBV5-1 to TRBJ1-2; tentative D call: TRBD1 (6 bases). Trimming pared 0 bases from V and 4 bases from J, leaving 13 bases between. The CDR3 spans 15 residues. In germline, CDR1 is SGHRS, CDR2 YFSETQ. The CDR3 region is CASSLAGGQAYGYTF. As DNA, the CDR3 is TGCGCCAGCAGCTTGGCTGGGGGGCAAGCCTATGGCTACACCTTC.

This clone was recorded many times. The gene calls are TRBV19 and TRBJ1-2; perhaps TRBD1 as D (5 bases). This CDR3 region has 14 residues. V gave up 7 bases and J gave up 8 bases, with 20 bases separating them. The V gene's germline CDR1 is LNHDA and CDR2 SQIVND (reference sequence). CDR3 amino acids: CASTARGGDGGYTF. CDR3 DNA sequence: TGTGCCAGTACCGCCCGAGGAGGGGATGGAGGCTACACCTTC.

In nucleotides, the CDR3 is TGTGCCAGCAGCGTAGCGGGGAGACATGAGCAGTTCTTC. Protein sequence: CASSVAGRHEQFF. The rearrangement links TRBV9 to TRBJ2-1, with D possibly matching TRBD2 (5 bases). Looked up from germline, CDR1 is SGDLS and CDR2 is YYNGEE. V was shortened by 0 bases and J by 8 bases, with 9 bases between the two germline ends. The CDR3 has 13 residues.